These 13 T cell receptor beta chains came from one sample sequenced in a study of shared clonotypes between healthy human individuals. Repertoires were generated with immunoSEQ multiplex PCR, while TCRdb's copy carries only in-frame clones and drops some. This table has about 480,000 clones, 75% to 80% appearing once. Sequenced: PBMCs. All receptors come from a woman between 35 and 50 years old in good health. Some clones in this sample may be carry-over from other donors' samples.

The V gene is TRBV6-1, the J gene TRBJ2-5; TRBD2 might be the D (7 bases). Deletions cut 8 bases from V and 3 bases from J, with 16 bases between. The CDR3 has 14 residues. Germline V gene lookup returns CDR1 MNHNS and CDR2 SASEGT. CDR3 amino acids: CASGLGGVEETQYF. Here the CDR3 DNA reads TGTGCCAGCGGCTTAGGGGGGGTCGAAGAGACCCAGTACTTC.

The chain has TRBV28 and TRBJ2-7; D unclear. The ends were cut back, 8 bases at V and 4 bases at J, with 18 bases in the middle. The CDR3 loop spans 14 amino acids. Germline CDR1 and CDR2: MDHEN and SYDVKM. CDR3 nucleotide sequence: TGTGCCAGCCGATCCTCTGGATGGGGTTACGAGCAGTACTTC. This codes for CASRSSGWGYEQYF.

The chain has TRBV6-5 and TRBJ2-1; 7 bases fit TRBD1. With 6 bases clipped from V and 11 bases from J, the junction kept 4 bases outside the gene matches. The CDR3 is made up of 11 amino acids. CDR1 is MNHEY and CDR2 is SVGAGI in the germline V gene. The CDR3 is CASSRDRKQFF. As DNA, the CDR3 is TGTGCCAGCAGCCGGGACAGAAAGCAGTTCTTC.

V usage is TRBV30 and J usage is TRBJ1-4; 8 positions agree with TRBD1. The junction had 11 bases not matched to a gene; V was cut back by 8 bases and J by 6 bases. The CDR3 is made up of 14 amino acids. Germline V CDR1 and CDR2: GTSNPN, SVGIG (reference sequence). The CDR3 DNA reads TGTGCCCGGAAGCGACAGGGGACGTATGAAAAACTGTTTTTT. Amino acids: CARKRQGTYEKLFF.

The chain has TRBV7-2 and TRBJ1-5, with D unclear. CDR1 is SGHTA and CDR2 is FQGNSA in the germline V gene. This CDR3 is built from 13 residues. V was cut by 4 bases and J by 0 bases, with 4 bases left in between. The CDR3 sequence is CASSSFSNQPQHF. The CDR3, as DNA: TGTGCCAGCAGCTCCTTTAGCAATCAGCCCCAGCATTTT.

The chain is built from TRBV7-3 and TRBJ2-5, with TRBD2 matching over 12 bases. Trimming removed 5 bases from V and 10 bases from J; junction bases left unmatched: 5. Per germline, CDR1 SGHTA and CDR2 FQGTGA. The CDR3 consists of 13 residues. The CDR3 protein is CASSPTSGSFQYF. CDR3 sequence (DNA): TGTGCCAGCAGCCCGACTAGCGGGAGCTTCCAGTACTTC.

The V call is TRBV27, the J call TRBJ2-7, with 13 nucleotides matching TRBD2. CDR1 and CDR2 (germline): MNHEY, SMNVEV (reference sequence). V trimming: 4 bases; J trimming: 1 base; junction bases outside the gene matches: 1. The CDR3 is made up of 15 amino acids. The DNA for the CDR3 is TGTGCCAGCAGTTCGACTAGCGGGGGGTCCTACGAGCAGTACTTC. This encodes CASSSTSGGSYEQYF.

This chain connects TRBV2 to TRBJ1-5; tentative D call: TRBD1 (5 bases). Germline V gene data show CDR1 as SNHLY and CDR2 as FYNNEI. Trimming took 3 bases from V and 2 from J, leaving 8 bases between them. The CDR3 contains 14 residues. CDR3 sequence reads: CASSDQGRNQPQHF. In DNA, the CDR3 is TGTGCCAGCAGTGACCAGGGTCGCAATCAGCCCCAGCATTTT.

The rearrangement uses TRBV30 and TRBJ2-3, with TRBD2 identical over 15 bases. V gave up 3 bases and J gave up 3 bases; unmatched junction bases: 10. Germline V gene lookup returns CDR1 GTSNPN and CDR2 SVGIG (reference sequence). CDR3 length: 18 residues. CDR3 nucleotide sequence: TGTGCCTGGAGCCTAGGACTAGCGGGAGGGCCGGGTACAGATACGCAGTATTTT. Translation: CAWSLGLAGGPGTDTQYF.

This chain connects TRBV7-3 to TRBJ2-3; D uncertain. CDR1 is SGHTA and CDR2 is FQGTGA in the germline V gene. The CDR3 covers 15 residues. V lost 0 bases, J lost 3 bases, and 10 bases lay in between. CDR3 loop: CASSLTGLGTDTQYF. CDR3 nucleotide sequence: TGTGCCAGCAGCTTAACTGGGCTAGGGACAGATACGCAGTATTTT.

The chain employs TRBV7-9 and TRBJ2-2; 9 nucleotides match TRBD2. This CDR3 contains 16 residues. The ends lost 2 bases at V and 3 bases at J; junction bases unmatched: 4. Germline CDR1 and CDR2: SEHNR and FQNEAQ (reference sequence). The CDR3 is CASSLKVAGDTGELFF. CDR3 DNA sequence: TGTGCCAGCAGCTTAAAGGTAGCGGGAGACACCGGGGAGCTGTTTTTT.

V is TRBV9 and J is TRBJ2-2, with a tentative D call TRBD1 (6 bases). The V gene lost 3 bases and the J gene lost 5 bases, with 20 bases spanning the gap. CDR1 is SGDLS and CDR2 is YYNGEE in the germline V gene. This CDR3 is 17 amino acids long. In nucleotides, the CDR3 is TGTGCCAGCAGCGCCAACAGGGATCTAAAAGAAACCGGGGAGCTGTTTTTT. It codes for CASSANRDLKETGELFF.

CDR3 amino acids: CASSRDWSNQPQHF. In DNA, the CDR3 is TGTGCCAGCAGCCGCGACTGGAGCAATCAGCCCCAGCATTTT. The chain combines TRBV7-2 with TRBJ1-5, with unresolved D. Trimming removed 5 bases at V and 1 base at J, with 9 bases between. CDR1 SGHTA and CDR2 FQGNSA come from the germline V gene. The CDR3 is made up of 14 amino acids.